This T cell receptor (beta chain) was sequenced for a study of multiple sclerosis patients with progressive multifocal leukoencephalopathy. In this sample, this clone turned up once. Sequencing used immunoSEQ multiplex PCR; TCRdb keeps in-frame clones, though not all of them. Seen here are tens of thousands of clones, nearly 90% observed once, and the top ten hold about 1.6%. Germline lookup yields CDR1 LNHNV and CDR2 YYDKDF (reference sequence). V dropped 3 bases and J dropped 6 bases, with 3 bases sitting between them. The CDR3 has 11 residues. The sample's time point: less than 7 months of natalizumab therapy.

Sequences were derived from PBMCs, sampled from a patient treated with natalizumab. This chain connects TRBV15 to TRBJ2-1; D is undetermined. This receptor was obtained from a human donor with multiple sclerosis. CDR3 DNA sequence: TGTGCCACCAGCAGTTTCAATGAGCAGTTCTTC. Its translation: CATSSFNEQFF.